This T cell receptor beta chain was identified in a study of blood T cell repertoires in COVID-19. Study overall: Collection of acute and convalescent COVID-19 samples took place in the United States, Italy and Spain.

Using immunoSEQ multiplex PCR, the repertoire was profiled, and TCRdb retains in-frame clones only, with some absent. The repertoire has about 330,000 clones, about 92% of them found once; the top ten carry under 20%. V was pared by 6 bases and J by 4 bases, with 9 bases between. CDR3 length: 12 amino acids. Germline loops: CDR1 MNHEY, CDR2 SVGAGI. J is TRBJ1-1 and V is TRBV6-5, with a weak D call TRBD1 (6 bases). Sequenced sample: PBMCs or T cells enriched from blood (not recorded which). The clonotype originates from a woman under 40 who had recovered from COVID-19. The CDR3 protein is CASSSDSTEAFF. CDR3 coding DNA: TGTGCCAGCAGCTCGGACAGCACTGAAGCTTTCTTT.